The table lists the clone carrying this TCR beta chain with a few counts. Its antigen remains unknown. Together with a sample-barcoded 5' primer, a J-beta primer mix was included in a second PCR lasting about 6 to 12 cycles. All samples gave at least 2.5 million CDR3-containing paired-end reads. TCRdb reprocessed the 5' RACE reads via MiXCR and lists one record per CDR3 protein. The table shows about 1,800,000 distinct CDR3 sequences, with roughly 27% occurring only once. In germline, CDR1 is ENHRY, CDR2 SYGVKD. The CDR3 consists of 15 residues. V dropped 4 bases and J dropped 3; count of bases not matched to a gene: 7. The source of the sample is a study of blood T cells in healthy people across ages. Study-wide context: About one barcoded beta molecule was captured per two T cells (by template switching).

Study-wide findings and caveats: Nothing was known about donor CMV status, and this possibly confounded expanded clonotype changes.

The TCR sequence derives from a woman aged 25 to 39 in good health. J is TRBJ2-7 and V is TRBV10-3; TRBD1 matches 9 bases. The sample was blood. The CDR3: CAISAGQGVSYEQYF. For the CDR3, the DNA is TGTGCCATCAGTGCGGGACAGGGTGTAAGCTACGAGCAGTACTTC.